Each of the 7 T cell receptor beta chains below was sequenced from the same sample in a study of identical twins. Via MiXCR, TCRdb re-called the 5' RACE reads, giving one row per CDR3 protein. The table shows around 240,000 distinct CDR3 sequences, with roughly a tenth occurring only once. Sequencing input: memory T cells sorted from blood. These receptor sequences come from a man between 50 and 59 years old in good health.

V is TRBV28 and J is TRBJ2-3, with 8 bases that match TRBD2. The J segment lost 0 bases and the V segment lost 4 bases, leaving 21 bases of the junction unmatched. Germline V gene sequence: CDR1 MDHEN, CDR2 SYDVKM. The CDR3 sequence is 21 residues long. This CDR3 reads CASSSPLGLMIAGPSTDTQYF. In nucleotides, the CDR3 is TGTGCCAGCAGTTCCCCCCTCGGTCTTATGATAGCGGGGCCGAGCACAGATACGCAGTATTTT.

This clonotype appeared many times. The rearrangement uses TRBV7-9 and TRBJ2-1; D is ambiguous. CDR3 length: 15 residues. The V end was cut by 1 base, the J end by 2 bases, with 9 bases between. Germline lookup yields CDR1 SEHNR and CDR2 FQNEAQ (reference sequence). The DNA for the CDR3 is TGTGCCAGCAGCTTAGTCGGCCAGGCCTACAATGAGCAGTTCTTC. It yields the protein CASSLVGQAYNEQFF. Full variable domain (outside the CDR3, taken from reference TRBV7-9 and TRBJ2-1): DTGVSQNPRHKITKRGQNVTFRCDPISEHNRLYWYRQTLGQGPEFLTYFQNEAQLEKSRLLSDRFSAERPKGSFSTLEIQRTEQGDSAMYLCASSLVGQAYNEQFFGPGTRLTVL.

V usage is TRBV12-3 or TRBV12-4 and J usage is TRBJ1-5; no reliable D call. The V end lost 2 bases, the J end lost 4 bases, and 6 bases lay between the germline ends. The CDR3 totals 13 residues. The CDR3 loop reads CASSLMRNQPQHF. The CDR3 DNA follows: TGTGCCAGCAGTTTAATGAGAAATCAGCCCCAGCATTTT.

This clonotype has more than one count but fewer than ten. The rearrangement links TRBV27 to TRBJ2-1, with unresolved D. With 2 bases removed from V and 2 bases from J, the gap between germline ends came to 10 bases. Germline lookup yields CDR1 MNHEY and CDR2 SMNVEV (reference sequence). The CDR3 contains 15 residues. This CDR3 is CASSLGRIAYNEQFF. In DNA, the CDR3 is TGTGCCAGCAGTTTAGGCAGGATAGCCTACAATGAGCAGTTCTTC.

V gene TRBV27 combines with J gene TRBJ2-7, with TRBD1 matching 7 bases. The CDR3 contains 13 residues. From germline, CDR1 is MNHEY and CDR2 SMNVEV (reference sequence). J was trimmed by 7 bases and V by 4 bases; bases with no gene match: 7. CDR3 nucleotides: TGTGCCAGCAGTTGGCCAGGGGGTGGGGAGCAGTACTTC. It encodes CASSWPGGGEQYF.

This clonotype was seen a few times. The J gene is TRBJ2-1, the V gene TRBV27, with D unresolved. Trimming removed 3 bases at V and 2 bases at J, with 8 bases between. The CDR3 length is 14 residues. Germline V lookup: CDR1 MNHEY, CDR2 SMNVEV (reference sequence). This CDR3 is CASSFYGAYNEQFF. CDR3 nucleotides: TGTGCCAGCAGTTTCTATGGGGCCTACAATGAGCAGTTCTTC.

This clonotype was detected many times. The chain uses TRBV2 and TRBJ2-7; TRBD1 or TRBD2 may be the D gene (5 bases each). The V end was cut by 6 bases, the J end by 9 bases, with 21 bases between. The CDR3 consists of 14 residues. Germline V gene sequence: CDR1 SNHLY, CDR2 FYNNEI. CDR3 residues: CASSPLLGDGGQYF. The CDR3 nucleotides read TGTGCCAGCAGCCCCTTGTTGGGGGACGGAGGGCAGTACTTC. The full variable domain, rest sourced from reference TRBV2 and TRBJ2-7, is EPEVTQTPSHQVTQMGQEVILRCVPISNHLYFYWYRQILGQKVEFLVSFYNNEISEKSEIFDDQFSVERPDGSNFTLKIRSTKLEDSAMYFCASSPLLGDGGQYFGPGTRLTVT.